Shown below are 30 T cell receptor beta chains from a single sample sequenced in a study of vaccination and CD4 T cells after COVID-19. Treatment reported: approximately 10-day PBMC culture with coronavirus spike peptide pools or control peptides (ViraFEST assay). Antigens of these TCRs are unknown. The study sequenced cultured CD4+ T cell DNA using the Oncomine TCR Beta short-read assay. Each CDR3 protein is one row after TCRdb ran MiXCR on the PCR reads. Of around 12,000 distinct CDR3 sequences listed, 35% to 55% were seen once; the top ten hold about 18%. The sample taken for sequencing was cultured CD4+ T cells from blood. These receptors came from a human donor with COVID-19.

The J gene is TRBJ2-1, the V gene TRBV6-5, with a tentative D call TRBD1 (5 bases). Trimming cost V 4 bases and J 9 bases, with 13 bases left between them. Germline V gene sequence: CDR1 MNHEY, CDR2 SVGAGI. The CDR3 extends over 13 amino acids. CDR3: CASSSSGKGEQFF. CDR3 nucleotides: TGTGCCAGCAGTTCTTCAGGGAAAGGTGAGCAGTTCTTC.

This clonotype was recorded once. The chain uses TRBV10-2 and TRBJ1-6, with TRBD1 matching over 10 bases. Germline CDR1 WSHSY, CDR2 SAAADI. The CDR3 consists of 12 residues. V trimming: 10 bases; J trimming: 9 bases; junction bases outside the gene matches: 3. CDR3 nucleotide sequence: TGCGCCATCCGGGACAGGGGTTCACCCCTCCACTTT. Protein sequence: CAIRDRGSPLHF.

J is TRBJ1-4 and V is TRBV20-1; no definite D call. V gave up 6 bases and J gave up 5 bases, with 19 bases separating them. This CDR3 comprises 15 residues. Germline CDR1 DFQATT, CDR2 SNEGSKA (reference sequence). Here the CDR3 DNA reads TGCAGTGCGAGTAAGGCATTCAGGTCAAATGAAAAACTGTTTTTT. Protein product: CSASKAFRSNEKLFF.

This chain uses TRBV6-2 or TRBV6-3 with TRBJ2-7; D remains unclear. V shed 0 bases and J shed 0 bases, with 3 bases lying between them. This CDR3 is 13 amino acids long. Germline values: CDR1 MNHEY, CDR2 SVGEGT. CDR3 in amino acids: CASSYSPSYEQYF. The CDR3 coding sequence is TGTGCCAGCAGTTACTCCCCCTCCTACGAGCAGTACTTC.

The chain joins TRBV6-1 to TRBJ1-1, with 7 bases aligning to TRBD1. J lost 10 bases, V lost 6 bases, and 11 bases had no gene match. Germline V gives CDR1 MNHNS, CDR2 SASEGT. CDR3 length: 13 amino acids. DNA of the CDR3: TGTGCCAGCAGCGAAACGACAGGGCGGGGAGCTTTCTTT. As protein: CASSETTGRGAFF.

This clonotype was counted between two and nine times. The rearrangement joins TRBV2 to TRBJ1-5; 10 bases are a match to TRBD1. CDR1 is SNHLY, CDR2 FYNNEI, per germline. This CDR3 has 14 amino acids. V dropped 8 bases and J dropped 2; count of bases not matched to a gene: 3. The CDR3 loop is CASGGTGGNQPQHF. The DNA of the CDR3 is TGTGCCAGCGGCGGGACAGGGGGCAATCAGCCCCAGCATTTT. Together with reference TRBV2 and TRBJ1-5, the CDR3 gives the full variable domain: EPEVTQTPSHQVTQMGQEVILRCVPISNHLYFYWYRQILGQKVEFLVSFYNNEISEKSEIFDDQFSVERPDGSNFTLKIRSTKLEDSAMYFCASGGTGGNQPQHFGDGTRLSIL.

The genes are TRBV20-1 and TRBJ2-7; TRBD1 might be the D (5 bases). Germline V gene data show CDR1 as DFQATT and CDR2 as SNEGSKA (reference sequence). V was trimmed by 5 bases and J by 0 bases, leaving 14 bases between them. The length of the CDR3 is 14 residues. The CDR3: CSAGADLSSYEQYF. The CDR3 DNA follows: TGCAGTGCTGGGGCCGACTTAAGCTCCTACGAGCAGTACTTC.

This clonotype has more than one count but fewer than ten. The chain combines TRBV15 with TRBJ2-5, with a tentative D call TRBD1 (6 bases). V was cut by 4 bases and J by 5 bases, with 14 bases left in between. Germline V gives CDR1 LNHNV, CDR2 YYDKDF (reference sequence). The CDR3 runs to 14 residues. CDR3 residues: CATSNEQGGETQYF. The CDR3 bases are TGTGCCACCAGCAACGAACAGGGTGGCGAGACCCAGTACTTC.

This clonotype has only a few counts. V gene TRBV7-6 combines with J gene TRBJ1-5, with D uncertain. Germline values: CDR1 SGHVS, CDR2 FNYEAQ. Trimming cost V 3 bases and J 0 bases, with 9 bases left between them. CDR3 length: 15 amino acids. The CDR3 DNA reads as TGTGCCAGCAGCTTGGTGGACGATAGCAATCAGCCCCAGCATTTT. Translated: CASSLVDDSNQPQHF.

This clonotype turned up a few times. The V gene is TRBV15, the J gene TRBJ1-6; D is uncertain. CDR1 LNHNV and CDR2 YYDKDF come from the germline V gene (reference sequence). This CDR3 has 12 residues. V lost 6 bases and J 7 bases, leaving 7 bases between the germline ends. CDR3 sequence (DNA): TGTGCCACCAGGGGTGAGAATTCACCCCTCCACTTT. Protein product: CATRGENSPLHF.

In regard to this clonotype: A junction boundary mismatches the germline segment, possibly from a read error. The CDR3 DNA follows: TGTGTCAGCAGTTTTGCTGCTGGCAATCAGCCCCAGCATTTT. Translating it yields CVSSFAAGNQPQHF. The rearrangement joins TRBV12-3 or TRBV12-4 to TRBJ1-5; D gene ambiguous. The CDR3 loop spans 14 amino acids.

The chain combines TRBV2 with TRBJ1-1; 7 positions agree with TRBD1. Germline CDR1 reads SNHLY; CDR2 reads FYNNEI. The CDR3 length is 13 residues. Trimming took 8 bases from V and 0 from J; bases not matched to a gene: 3. The CDR3, as DNA: TGTGCCAGCCGGGGACAGCTGAACACTGAAGCTTTCTTT. Translation gives CASRGQLNTEAFF.

This clonotype was seen only a few times. This sequence joins TRBV20-1 and TRBJ1-2; no definite D call. With 4 bases removed from V and 7 bases from J, the gap between germline ends came to 16 bases. Germline CDR1 reads DFQATT; CDR2 reads SNEGSKA (reference sequence). This CDR3 spans 13 amino acids. The CDR3 protein is CSAIIEETGGYTF. The DNA for the CDR3 is TGCAGTGCTATAATAGAAGAGACCGGTGGCTACACCTTC.

The rearrangement uses TRBV7-9 and TRBJ2-4; 8 bases are shared with TRBD1. Per germline, CDR1 SEHNR and CDR2 FQNEAQ (reference sequence). Unmatched junction bases numbered 5, after V lost 4 bases and J lost 0 bases. The CDR3 runs 16 residues. CDR3 DNA sequence: TGTGCCAGCAGCTCCATACAGGGGGTAGCCAAAAACATTCAGTACTTC. It specifies CASSSIQGVAKNIQYF.

The chain couples TRBV25-1 to TRBJ2-1; 9 nucleotides align to TRBD2. Germline assignment: CDR1 MGHDK and CDR2 SYGVNS. The CDR3 loop spans 17 amino acids. J gave up 0 bases and V 4 bases, and 7 bases lay outside the gene matches. Here the CDR3 DNA reads TGTGCCAGCAGTGGTCGGACTAGCGACAGCTCCTACAATGAGCAGTTCTTC. Its translation is CASSGRTSDSSYNEQFF.

This chain uses TRBV11-3 with TRBJ1-6, with no clear D. Germline V CDR1 and CDR2: SGHNT, YENEEA. Between the trimmed V and J ends, which lost 6 bases and 0 bases, there was a span of 9 bases. This CDR3 is 15 amino acids long. CDR3: CASRVRVSYNSPLHF. The CDR3 DNA sequence: TGTGCCAGCAGGGTCCGGGTCTCCTATAATTCACCCCTCCACTTT.

The genes are TRBV19 and TRBJ2-1; D not resolved. Trimming took off 2 bases at V and 7 bases at J, with 3 bases between the two ends. Germline lookup yields CDR1 LNHDA and CDR2 SQIVND (reference sequence). The CDR3 has 11 amino acids. In DNA, the CDR3 is TGTGCCAGTAGTATACAGAATGAGCAGTTCTTC. As protein: CASSIQNEQFF.

V usage is TRBV20-1 and J usage is TRBJ1-5, with a possible D match to TRBD1 (6 bases). V lost 5 bases to trimming and J lost 1 base, with 15 bases between them. CDR3 length equals 15 residues. The germline V gene encodes CDR1 DFQATT and CDR2 SNEGSKA (reference sequence). The CDR3 region has the DNA TGCAGTGCTCTTCCGATTACAGGGAGCAATCAGCCCCAGCATTTT. It translates to CSALPITGSNQPQHF.

V is TRBV7-2 and J is TRBJ2-5; no reliable D call. This CDR3 is built from 13 residues. CDR1 SGHTA and CDR2 FQGNSA come from the germline V gene. V was pared by 2 bases and J by 3 bases, with 7 bases between. DNA for the CDR3: TGTGCCAGCAGCTTATTGGCGGAAGAGACCCAGTACTTC. It yields the protein CASSLLAEETQYF.

This clonotype appeared a few times. The J gene is TRBJ2-1, the V gene TRBV6-2 or TRBV6-3; TRBD2 matches 10 bases. The V segment lost 5 bases and the J segment 7 bases; nucleotides outside the gene matches: 5. The CDR3 has 14 amino acids. CDR1 and CDR2 from the germline V gene are MNHEY and SVGEGT. The CDR3 sequence: CASSAGLARNEQFF. CDR3 bases: TGTGCCAGCAGTGCGGGACTAGCGAGGAATGAGCAGTTCTTC.

This clonotype was recorded once. J is TRBJ1-2 and V is TRBV28; no reliable D call. The germline V and J ends were trimmed by 2 bases and 2 bases, with 9 bases remaining between them. The CDR3 covers 14 residues. The germline V gene encodes CDR1 MDHEN and CDR2 SYDVKM. The CDR3 sequence is CASSLGSGNYGYTF. CDR3 nucleotides: TGTGCCAGCAGTTTAGGTTCGGGGAACTATGGCTACACCTTC.

The rearrangement joins TRBV24-1 to TRBJ1-1; D is undetermined. The V gene lost 6 bases and the J gene lost 1 base, with 17 bases spanning the gap. Germline-derived CDR1 and CDR2 are KGHDR and SFDVKD. The CDR3 is 16 amino acids. The CDR3 coding sequence is TGTGCCACCAGTTTCCGGCGGATGAACGAGAACACTGAAGCTTTCTTT. This sequence encodes CATSFRRMNENTEAFF.

Here the CDR3 reads CATRQGWGTDTQYF. The DNA of the CDR3 is TGTGCCACCCGACAGGGATGGGGAACAGATACGCAGTATTTT. The chain employs TRBV2 and TRBJ2-3, with 7 bases lining up with TRBD1. V lost 10 bases, J lost 3 bases, and 10 bases stayed unmatched. This CDR3 is 14 amino acids long. Germline V gene sequence: CDR1 SNHLY, CDR2 FYNNEI.

This chain links TRBV6-1 with TRBJ2-5; tentatively, D is TRBD1 or TRBD2 (5 bases each). V lost 5 bases and J 2 bases, leaving 21 bases between the germline ends. The germline V gene encodes CDR1 MNHNS and CDR2 SASEGT. There are 17 residues in the CDR3. CDR3 residues: CASSTPMIRGRQETQYF. The CDR3 nucleotides are TGTGCCAGCAGTACCCCAATGATAAGGGGACGGCAAGAGACCCAGTACTTC.

J is TRBJ2-5 and V is TRBV7-9; D perhaps matches TRBD2 (6 bases). The CDR3 has 12 amino acids. Germline V gene lookup returns CDR1 SEHNR and CDR2 FQNEAQ (reference sequence). The V end lost 5 bases, the J end lost 9 bases, and 13 bases lay between the germline ends. CDR3 coding DNA: TGTGCCAGCAGCCAGTCAGGAGGGTCCCAGTACTTC. Translated, it gives CASSQSGGSQYF.

There are a few counts of this clonotype. The CDR3 loop is CASSLGDRQETQYF. In nucleotides, the CDR3 is TGTGCCAGCAGCTTGGGGGACAGACAAGAGACCCAGTACTTC. V gene TRBV11-2 combines with J gene TRBJ2-5, with 7 bases that match TRBD1. CDR3 length equals 14 residues. Germline V gives CDR1 SGHAT, CDR2 FQNNGV. The V and J ends lost 3 bases and 2 bases, in that order; junction bases with no gene match: 3.

This sequence joins TRBV7-8 and TRBJ2-6, with D hard to call. The CDR3 has 20 amino acids. V shed 6 bases and J shed 0 bases, with 24 bases lying between them. Germline V gene sequence: CDR1 SGHVS, CDR2 FQNEAQ. CDR3 sequence (DNA): TGTGCCAGCAGGCTAAATCAAATAGTTCCCCGAGACTCTGGGGCCAACGTCCTGACTTTC. The encoded protein is CASRLNQIVPRDSGANVLTF.

The V and J genes are TRBV12-2 and TRBJ1-5; the DNA was not compared with TRBD1, the D call given in the table. TRBV12-2 is a documented pseudogene. This CDR3 is 13 amino acids long. The CDR3 DNA follows: TGTGCAAGTCGCTTAGCCGGGAACCAGCCCCAGCATTTT. Amino acid sequence: CASRLAGNQPQHF.

The chain is built from TRBV4-1 and TRBJ1-1, with TRBD1 as a possible D gene (6 bases). CDR1 and CDR2 (germline): MGHRA, YSYEKL. Trimming left V 3 bases short and J 3 bases short, with 14 bases between. The CDR3 runs to 15 residues. The CDR3 loop is CASSHLLRGDTEAFF. In DNA form, the CDR3 reads TGCGCCAGCAGCCACCTCTTAAGGGGGGACACTGAAGCTTTCTTT.

This clonotype counts as medium-sized (0.01 to 0.1%). J is TRBJ2-5 and V is TRBV11-2; D might be TRBD1 or TRBD2, each matching 5 bases. The CDR3 length is 15 residues. V was trimmed by 2 bases and J by 5 bases, leaving 15 bases between them. CDR1 is SGHAT, CDR2 FQNNGV, per germline. The CDR3 DNA reads TGTGCCAGCAGCTTAAACGGAAAGAGGGGCGAGACCCAGTACTTC. This codes for CASSLNGKRGETQYF.